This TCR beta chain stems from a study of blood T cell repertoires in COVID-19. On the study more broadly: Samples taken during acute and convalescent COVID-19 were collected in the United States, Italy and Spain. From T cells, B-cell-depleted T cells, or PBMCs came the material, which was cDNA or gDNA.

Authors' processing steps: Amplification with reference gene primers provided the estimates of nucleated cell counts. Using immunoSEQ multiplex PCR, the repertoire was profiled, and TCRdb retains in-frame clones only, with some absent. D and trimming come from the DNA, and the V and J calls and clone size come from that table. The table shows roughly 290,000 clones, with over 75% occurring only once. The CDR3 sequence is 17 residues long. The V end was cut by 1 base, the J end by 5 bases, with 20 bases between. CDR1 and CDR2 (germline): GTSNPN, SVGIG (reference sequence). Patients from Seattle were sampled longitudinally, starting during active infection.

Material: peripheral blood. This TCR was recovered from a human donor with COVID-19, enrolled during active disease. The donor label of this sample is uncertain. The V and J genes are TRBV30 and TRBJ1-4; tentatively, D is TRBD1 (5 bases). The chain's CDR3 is CAWSDPTDSRRNEKLFF. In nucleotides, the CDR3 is TGTGCCTGGAGTGACCCCACCGACAGCCGAAGGAATGAAAAACTGTTTTTT.